This TCR beta chain originates from a study of blood T cell repertoires in COVID-19 (dated by TCRdb to 2018 to 2020). Broadly, across the study: The collaborator samples originated in the United States, Italy and Spain and spanned the acute and convalescent phases of COVID-19. Where available, HLA class I and class II types were taken from metadata supplied by the sample provider and were not determined by assay-based typing. The samples were drawn from two sources: the first 160 participants of the ongoing ImmuneRACE study, and 1,000 to 1,500 subjects contributed by 6 global collaborators. The repertoires were released in a freely available public database meant as a resource for research on the immune response to SARS-CoV-2. A de-identified subject ID, COVID-19 status, age in years and sex were almost always included in the sample metadata. Subjects who had been exposed to COVID-19, were actively infected with it, or had recovered from it provided the deeply sampled blood TCRbeta repertoires that made up the dataset. The prospective study material was composed of cDNA or gDNA derived from T cells, B-cell-depleted T cells, or PBMCs. General findings and caveats noted by the study authors: Clinical and demographic metadata were provided uncurated, with the amount varying by source and participant.

A second Seattle source provided samples from volunteer blood donors who had recovered from COVID-19. Each collaborating institution followed its own protocols to collect whole blood in K2EDTA tubes. For TCRbeta analysis, collaborator samples were shipped as frozen whole blood, as isolated PBMCs, or as DNA extracted from either sample type. Concerning this clone itself: Its antigen is still unknown. Qualities for individual bases were not recorded, and no much larger clone is one base off.

TCRbeta CDR3 regions were amplified from genomic DNA using the immunoSEQ Assay, a bias-controlled multiplex PCR. Turning to the authors' computational methods: The number of nucleated cells in each sample was estimated by amplification of reference gene primers within the assay. Sequence reads were collapsed and filtered to measure the absolute abundance of every unique TCRbeta CDR3 rearrangement. For each sample, productive Simpson clonality was calculated as the square root of Simpson's diversity index across productive rearrangements. What TCRdb holds here is the immuneACCESS table cut down to in-frame rearrangements. Part of the clones is not present; checked against another copy, under half of the missing clones reflect an unresolved V gene, and the others are unexplained. That table is the source of V, J and clone size, and D and trimming were worked out from the DNA. The sample table lists 240,000 or so clones, more than 75% of them with a count of one. The ten largest clones add up to 0.95% to 1% of the sample.

The CDR3 runs 18 residues from the cysteine to the phenylalanine. CDR3 DNA is the only sequence kept; it has 54 bases, read in frame from the first base. CDR1 and CDR2 were assigned from the germline V gene as SGDLS and YYNGEE. At the junction V is shortened by 4 bases and J by 0 bases; bases outside the gene matches: 5. The sequenced sample was peripheral blood. The origin of this receptor is a woman aged 40 to 50 who had recovered from COVID-19. The sequence is built from TRBV9 and TRBJ2-3, with 16 bases aligning to TRBD2. The CDR3 region: CASSRGLAGGPSTDTQYF. The bases read TGTGCCAGCAGCCGGGGACTAGCGGGAGGGCCTAGCACAGATACGCAGTATTTT.